This T cell receptor (beta chain) is drawn from a study of cytomegalovirus exposure and HLA in healthy donors. Healthy bone marrow donors made up the donor group. The study ran its PCR with 60 Vbeta and 13 Jbeta primers. Generated by immunoSEQ multiplex PCR, the TCRdb table keeps only in-frame clones and is missing some. The sample contains fewer than 250,000 clones, approximately 70% of which appear only once. This clone has a single count. CDR3 size: 15 residues. The J segment lost 5 bases and the V segment lost 4 bases, leaving 10 bases of the junction unmatched. Germline V gene lookup returns CDR1 MGHRA and CDR2 YSYEKL.

The source is a woman under 40 in good health and CMV-seropositive. The chain recombines TRBV4-1 with TRBJ2-7, with 8 nucleotides matching TRBD1. The specimen sequenced was PBMCs. The CDR3: CASSLSVMTGDEQYF. For the CDR3, the DNA is TGCGCCAGCAGCCTCTCGGTCATGACAGGGGACGAGCAGTACTTC.